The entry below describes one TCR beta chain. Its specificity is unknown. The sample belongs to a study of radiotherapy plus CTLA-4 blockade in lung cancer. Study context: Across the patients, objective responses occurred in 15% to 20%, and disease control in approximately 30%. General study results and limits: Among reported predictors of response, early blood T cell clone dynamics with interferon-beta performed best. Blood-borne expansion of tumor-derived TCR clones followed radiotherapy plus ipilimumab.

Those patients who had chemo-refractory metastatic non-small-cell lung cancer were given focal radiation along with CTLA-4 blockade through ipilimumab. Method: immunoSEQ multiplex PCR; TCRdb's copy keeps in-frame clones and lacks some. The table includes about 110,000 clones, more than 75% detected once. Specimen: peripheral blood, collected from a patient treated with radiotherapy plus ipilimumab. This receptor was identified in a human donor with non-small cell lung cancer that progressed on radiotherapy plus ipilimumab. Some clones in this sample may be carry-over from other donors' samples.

Written as DNA, the CDR3 is TGTGCCAGCATCAGGGGGGACACTGAAGCTTTCTTT. Protein sequence: CASIRGDTEAFF. V is TRBV7-9 and J is TRBJ1-1, with 7 nucleotides matching TRBD1. Germline V CDR1 and CDR2: SEHNR, FQNEAQ (reference sequence). This CDR3 contains 12 residues. J lost 3 bases, V lost 7 bases, and 2 bases had no gene match.